These 17 T cell receptor beta chains share one sample of origin, sequenced in a study of cytomegalovirus exposure and HLA in healthy donors. This PCR relied on a set of 60 Vbeta primers and 13 Jbeta primers. Assay used: immunoSEQ multiplex PCR; TCRdb lists only in-frame clones, some missing. The data contain more than 150,000 clones, about 79% of them singletons. Sequenced material: PBMCs. Receptors originate from a man younger than 35 in good health and CMV-seronegative.

Of note for this clone: Different DNA sequences within this sample yield the same CDR3. The rearrangement uses TRBV7-8 and TRBJ2-7; a possible D gene is TRBD1 (6 bases). V lost 7 bases to trimming and J lost 6 bases, with 19 bases between them. This CDR3 has 14 amino acids. Germline-derived CDR1 and CDR2 are SGHVS and FQNEAQ. The CDR3 spells CASILTGLGAEQYF. Here the CDR3 DNA reads TGTGCCAGCATACTTACAGGGCTTGGAGCCGAGCAGTACTTC. Full variable domain (remainder filled in from reference TRBV7-8 and TRBJ2-7): GAGVSQSPRYKVAKRGQDVALRCDPISGHVSLFWYQQALGQGPEFLTYFQNEAQLDKSGLPSDRFFAERPEGSVSTLKIQRTQQEDSAVYLCASILTGLGAEQYFGPGTRLTVT.

The chain combines TRBV5-1 with TRBJ2-3, with D possibly TRBD2 on 6 matching bases. V was cut by 3 bases and J by 5 bases, with 16 bases left in between. Germline-derived CDR1 and CDR2 are SGHRS and YFSETQ. This CDR3 has 15 residues. CDR3 nucleotide sequence: TGCGCCAGCAGCTCCGCGACTAGTGTGAAAGATACGCAGTATTTT. It is translated as CASSSATSVKDTQYF.

This clone turned up a few times. This chain connects TRBV20-1 to TRBJ2-1, with a weak D call TRBD2 (5 bases). V lost 2 bases and J 9 bases, leaving 8 bases between the germline ends. The CDR3 length is 11 residues. The V gene's germline CDR1 is DFQATT and CDR2 SNEGSKA (reference sequence). For the CDR3, the DNA is TGCAGTGCTAGACTAGCCGCTGAGCAGTTCTTC. It codes for CSARLAAEQFF.

This clone was recorded once. The chain recombines TRBV27 with TRBJ1-2; 12 nucleotides align to TRBD1. The CDR3 has 15 amino acids. The trim removed 5 bases at V and 5 bases at J, leaving 6 bases unmatched. CDR1 and CDR2 (germline): MNHEY, SMNVEV (reference sequence). The CDR3 DNA is TGTGCCAGCAGTCAATCGGGACAGGGGGCGTATGGCTACACCTTC. Its translation is CASSQSGQGAYGYTF.

The chain joins TRBV6-4 to TRBJ2-3, with D unresolved. From germline, CDR1 is MRHNA and CDR2 SNTAGT. The V gene lost 0 bases and the J gene lost 7 bases, with 5 bases spanning the gap. The CDR3 has 12 residues. Here the CDR3 DNA reads TGTGCCAGCAGTGACTCCAGGTATACGCAGTATTTT. The encoded protein is CASSDSRYTQYF.

V gene TRBV5-4 combines with J gene TRBJ2-5, with a tentative D call TRBD2 (6 bases). The CDR3 has 13 residues. The V end was cut by 0 bases, the J end by 4 bases, with 7 bases between. Germline CDR1 SGHNT, CDR2 YYREEE (reference sequence). The CDR3 spells CASSLVGRETQYF. CDR3 nucleotides: TGTGCCAGCAGCTTGGTCGGGAGAGAGACCCAGTACTTC.

Comment on this clone: The germline gene is not matched at one end of the junction; a read error may be the cause. This sample also contains other DNA sequences that code for the same CDR3. The chain is built from TRBV6-5 and TRBJ1-1, with a possible D match to TRBD1 (6 bases). The CDR3 is 15 amino acids. Germline CDR1 MNHEY, CDR2 SVGAGI. In nucleotides, the CDR3 is TGTGCCAGCAGTTCCCGGGGGGGGCTAAACACCGAAGCTTTCTTT. Translation gives CASSSRGGLNTEAFF.

The genes are TRBV9 and TRBJ2-7; D ambiguous. The CDR3 length is 14 residues. Deletions cut 2 bases from V and 2 bases from J, with 11 bases between. Germline values: CDR1 SGDLS, CDR2 YYNGEE. The CDR3 protein is CASSVEQNPYEQYF. The CDR3 DNA reads TGTGCCAGCAGCGTTGAACAAAACCCCTACGAGCAGTACTTC.

This clone was recorded once. V is TRBV9 and J is TRBJ1-4, with D unclear. This CDR3 region has 15 residues. V was trimmed by 3 bases and J by 8 bases, leaving 17 bases between them. The germline CDR1 and CDR2 sequences are SGDLS and YYNGEE. The CDR3 loop is CASSATPNQREKLFF. In DNA, the CDR3 is TGTGCCAGCAGCGCCACGCCAAACCAGCGAGAAAAACTGTTTTTT.

The V gene is TRBV4-1, the J gene TRBJ1-5; D possibly corresponds to TRBD1 (6 bases). The V and J ends lost 5 bases and 9 bases respectively, with 17 bases between them. CDR1 is MGHRA, CDR2 YSYEKL, per germline. This CDR3 contains 14 residues. DNA for the CDR3: TGCGCCAGCAGCTCTCGGACAGATAATTGGCCCCAGCATTTT. It translates to CASSSRTDNWPQHF.

This chain joins TRBV28 and TRBJ2-5, with TRBD2 as a possible D gene (5 bases). V lost 5 bases and J lost 7, with 17 bases in between. The CDR3 loop spans 14 amino acids. CDR1 and CDR2 from the germline V gene are MDHEN and SYDVKM. The CDR3 bases are TGTGCCAGCAGTCCCCGGGGTGTGCCCGGGACCCAGTACTTC. This gives the protein CASSPRGVPGTQYF.

V gene TRBV7-9 combines with J gene TRBJ2-5, with D maybe TRBD1 (6 bases). Germline CDR1 and CDR2: SEHNR and FQNEAQ (reference sequence). The germline V and J ends were trimmed by 0 bases and 5 bases, with 10 bases remaining between them. The CDR3 is made up of 14 amino acids. The DNA for the CDR3 is TGTGCCAGCAGCTTAGCCCCAGGGGCGGAGACCCAGTACTTC. It yields the protein CASSLAPGAETQYF.

This clone was detected only a few times. The V gene is TRBV6-5, the J gene TRBJ2-7; D gene uncertain. The CDR3 covers 14 residues. CDR1 and CDR2 from the germline V gene are MNHEY and SVGAGI. Trimming cost V 6 bases and J 3 bases, with 15 bases left between them. The CDR3 loop reads CASRPTGSSYEQYF. The CDR3 coding sequence is TGTGCCAGCAGACCTACGGGTAGCAGCTACGAGCAGTACTTC.

V gene TRBV5-4 combines with J gene TRBJ2-2, with a possible D match to TRBD1 (5 bases). This CDR3 has 13 residues. V lost 6 bases to trimming and J lost 5 bases, with 11 bases between them. Germline V lookup: CDR1 SGHNT, CDR2 YYREEE (reference sequence). CDR3: CASTPRATGELFF. As DNA, the CDR3 is TGTGCCAGCACCCCCAGGGCTACCGGGGAGCTGTTTTTT. Combining the CDR3 with reference TRBV5-4 and TRBJ2-2 gives the whole variable domain ETGVTQSPTHLIKTRGQQVTLRCSSQSGHNTVSWYQQALGQGPQFIFQYYREEENGRGNFPPRFSGLQFPNYSSELNVNALELDDSALYLCASTPRATGELFFGEGSRLTVL.

This chain connects TRBV2 to TRBJ2-1; D gene ambiguous. Germline V lookup: CDR1 SNHLY, CDR2 FYNNEI. V shed 4 bases and J shed 5 bases, with 9 bases lying between them. The CDR3 length is 13 residues. CDR3 protein: CASSGARNNEQFF. DNA for the CDR3: TGTGCCAGCAGTGGGGCCCGCAACAATGAGCAGTTCTTC. Variable domain in full (rest from reference TRBV2 and TRBJ2-1): EPEVTQTPSHQVTQMGQEVILRCVPISNHLYFYWYRQILGQKVEFLVSFYNNEISEKSEIFDDQFSVERPDGSNFTLKIRSTKLEDSAMYFCASSGARNNEQFFGPGTRLTVL.

The chain uses TRBV6-5 and TRBJ1-1; D gene uncertain. The germline V and J ends were trimmed by 2 bases and 10 bases, with 14 bases remaining between them. Per germline, CDR1 MNHEY and CDR2 SVGAGI. The CDR3 has 13 amino acids. The CDR3 loop is CASSYDGRAGAFF. CDR3 nucleotide sequence: TGTGCCAGCAGTTACGACGGCAGAGCAGGAGCTTTCTTT.

This clone appeared a few times. The J gene is TRBJ1-2, the V gene TRBV30, with D perhaps TRBD1 (5 bases). Germline V gene lookup returns CDR1 GTSNPN and CDR2 SVGIG (reference sequence). This CDR3 region has 12 residues. The V end was cut by 2 bases, the J end by 7 bases, with 11 bases between. Here the CDR3 DNA reads TGTGCCTGGAGTCAGCGCGGGGCTGGCTACACCTTC. Residues: CAWSQRGAGYTF.